This T cell receptor beta chain was sequenced in a study of blood T cell repertoires in COVID-19. Sequencing used immunoSEQ multiplex PCR; TCRdb keeps in-frame clones, though not all of them. The sample includes 150,000 or so clones, around 80% of them seen just once. The germline CDR1 and CDR2 sequences are KGHSH and LQKENI. CDR3 length equals 15 residues. Trimming removed 3 bases at V and 0 bases at J, with 9 bases between. The study recruited people aged 18 to 89 years across roughly 25 US areas. Recovered status in Cohort 3 required two negative PCRs, clearance, or symptom resolution. Sequenced: PBMCs or T cells enriched from blood (not recorded which). This rearrangement joins TRBV18 to TRBJ2-4; D is undetermined. The TCR originated in a man aged 45-60 years who had recovered from COVID-19. CDR3 sequence reads: CASSPPSLAKNIQYF. CDR3 sequence (DNA): TGTGCCAGCTCACCGCCCAGTCTAGCCAAAAACATTCAGTACTTC.